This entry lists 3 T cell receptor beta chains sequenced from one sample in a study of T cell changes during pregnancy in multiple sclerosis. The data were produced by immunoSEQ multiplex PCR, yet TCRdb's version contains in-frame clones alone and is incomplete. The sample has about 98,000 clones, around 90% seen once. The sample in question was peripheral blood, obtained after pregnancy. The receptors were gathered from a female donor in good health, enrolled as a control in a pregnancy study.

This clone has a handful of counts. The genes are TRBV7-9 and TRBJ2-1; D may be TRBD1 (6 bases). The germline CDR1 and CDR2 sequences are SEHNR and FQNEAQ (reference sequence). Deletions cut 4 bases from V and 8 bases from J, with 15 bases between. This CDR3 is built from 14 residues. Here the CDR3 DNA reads TGTGCCAGCAGCTCCTCCTGGGGGCGATATGAGCAGTTCTTC. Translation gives CASSSSWGRYEQFF.

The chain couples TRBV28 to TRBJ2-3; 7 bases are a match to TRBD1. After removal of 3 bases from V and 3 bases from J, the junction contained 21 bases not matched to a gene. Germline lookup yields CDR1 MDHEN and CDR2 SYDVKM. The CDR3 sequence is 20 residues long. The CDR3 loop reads CASSFPFPSTGPGRTDTQYF. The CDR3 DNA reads TGTGCCAGCAGTTTCCCCTTCCCTTCGACAGGGCCAGGTAGGACAGATACGCAGTATTTT.

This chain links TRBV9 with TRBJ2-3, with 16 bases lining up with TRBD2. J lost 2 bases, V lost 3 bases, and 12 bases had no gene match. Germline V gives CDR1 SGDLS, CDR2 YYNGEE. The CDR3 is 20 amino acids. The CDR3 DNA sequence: TGTGCCAGCAGCGCCTCCCAGGGACTAGCGGGAGGGGGGTCCACAGATACGCAGTATTTT. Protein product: CASSASQGLAGGGSTDTQYF.